One and the same sample provided the 13 T cell receptor beta chains below, sequenced in a study of blood T cell repertoires in COVID-19. Profiled with immunoSEQ multiplex PCR; TCRdb holds only in-frame clones, not every one. The sample contains about 240,000 clones, around 90% of which appear only once. What was sequenced was PBMCs or T cells enriched from blood (not recorded which). Source of these receptors: a woman aged 25 to 45 with acute COVID-19.

The chain employs TRBV7-9 and TRBJ1-2; possibly TRBD1 for D (6 bases). Germline CDR1 and CDR2: SEHNR and FQNEAQ (reference sequence). This CDR3 spans 13 amino acids. The germline V and J ends were trimmed by 6 bases and 6 bases, with 14 bases remaining between them. The DNA for the CDR3 is TGTGCCAGCAGAGTTGGACAGCTTGATGGCTACACCTTC. Protein product: CASRVGQLDGYTF.

The chain has TRBV5-5 and TRBJ1-2; a weak D match, TRBD1 (6 bases). This CDR3 spans 15 amino acids. Per germline, CDR1 SGHKS and CDR2 YYEKEE (reference sequence). The V gene lost 1 base and the J gene lost 8 bases, with 18 bases spanning the gap. The CDR3 protein is CASSLRVGATGGYTF. The CDR3 nucleotides read TGTGCCAGCAGCTTGAGGGTTGGGGCGACAGGCGGCTACACCTTC.

This clone was seen once. The CDR3 protein is CASSPQGQTQYF. The CDR3 coding sequence is TGCGCCAGCAGCCCCCAGGGGCAGACCCAGTACTTC. V usage is TRBV4-3 and J usage is TRBJ2-5; D possibly corresponds to TRBD1 (6 bases). Germline loops: CDR1 LGHNA, CDR2 YSLEER. The CDR3 loop spans 12 amino acids. The V gene lost 4 bases and the J gene lost 6 bases, with 9 bases spanning the gap.

The J gene is TRBJ2-1, the V gene TRBV6-1; D uncertain. CDR1 is MNHNS, CDR2 SASEGT, per germline. Between the trimmed V and J ends, which lost 3 bases and 0 bases, there was a span of 12 bases. The CDR3 is made up of 16 amino acids. The CDR3 sequence: CASSDFGASSYNEQFF. CDR3 sequence (DNA): TGTGCCAGCAGTGATTTTGGCGCTAGCTCCTACAATGAGCAGTTCTTC.

To note about this clone: Germline is not matched at one junction end, which may reflect a read error. J is TRBJ2-1 and V is TRBV7-9; 7 bases align to TRBD2. The V gene's germline CDR1 is SEHNR and CDR2 FQNEAQ (reference sequence). The CDR3 runs to 12 residues. The chain's CDR3 is CANSWGGSEQFF. For the CDR3, the DNA is TGTGCCAACAGCTGGGGAGGGAGCGAGCAGTTCTTC.

The chain is built from TRBV11-2 and TRBJ2-1; TRBD1 agrees at 8 bases. Germline values: CDR1 SGHAT, CDR2 FQNNGV. Trimming cost V 3 bases and J 5 bases; bases outside gene matches: 12. The CDR3 extends over 17 amino acids. As DNA, the CDR3 is TGTGCCAGCAGCTTGTGGGTTCGGGACAGGAGAAACAATGAGCAGTTCTTC. The encoded protein is CASSLWVRDRRNNEQFF.

The J gene is TRBJ2-1, the V gene TRBV27, with 10 bases fitting TRBD1. The germline V gene encodes CDR1 MNHEY and CDR2 SMNVEV (reference sequence). The CDR3 totals 15 residues. J gave up 3 bases and V 10 bases, and 9 bases lay outside the gene matches. The CDR3 sequence: CATQLGTGDYNEQFF. The CDR3 DNA is TGTGCCACCCAACTCGGGACAGGGGACTACAATGAGCAGTTCTTC.

V is TRBV29-1 and J is TRBJ1-2; D may be TRBD1 (5 bases). With 6 bases removed from V and 3 bases from J, the gap between germline ends came to 14 bases. Germline-derived CDR1 and CDR2 are SQVTM and ANQGSEA. This CDR3 is built from 13 residues. CDR3 DNA sequence: TGCAGCGTCCCGGAGACGGGGGACTATGGCTACACCTTC. Translating it yields CSVPETGDYGYTF.

V and J are TRBV7-2 and TRBJ1-2, with 7 bases aligning to TRBD1. The CDR3 consists of 15 residues. Germline V gene data show CDR1 as SGHTA and CDR2 as FQGNSA. V trimming: 1 base; J trimming: 3 bases; junction bases outside the gene matches: 5. The CDR3 is CASSLESGQHYGYTF. The CDR3 coding sequence is TGTGCCAGCAGCTTAGAATCGGGACAGCACTATGGCTACACCTTC.

The CDR3 here is CASRREGTGNTIYF. The CDR3 DNA sequence: TGTGCCAGTAGACGGGAGGGAACTGGAAACACCATATATTTT. J is TRBJ1-3 and V is TRBV19, with D hard to call. The CDR3 is 14 amino acids. Trimming removed 6 bases from V and 2 bases from J, with 11 bases in between. Germline CDR1 and CDR2: LNHDA and SQIVND (reference sequence).

The gene calls are TRBV7-2 and TRBJ2-3; 9 nucleotides agree with TRBD2. Germline CDR1 is SGHTA and CDR2 is FQGNSA. The CDR3 has 16 residues. The J segment lost 0 bases and the V segment lost 2 bases, leaving 3 bases of the junction unmatched. The CDR3 DNA follows: TGTGCCAGCAGCTTATTGGCGGGGGGGAGCACAGATACGCAGTATTTT. Translation gives CASSLLAGGSTDTQYF.

This chain connects TRBV5-4 to TRBJ1-2, with 7 bases fitting TRBD1. CDR3 length: 14 amino acids. CDR1 and CDR2 from the germline V gene are SGHNT and YYREEE (reference sequence). Trimming removed 6 bases from V and 7 bases from J; junction bases left unmatched: 12. In DNA, the CDR3 is TGTGCCAGCACCCCCCAAGGGACAGTACCTGGCTACACCTTC. Amino acids: CASTPQGTVPGYTF.

The CDR3 bases are TGTGCCAGTCGGAGGGGAAACCACCAGCCCCAGCATTTT. This translates into CASRRGNHQPQHF. V and J are TRBV19 and TRBJ1-5, with a possible D match to TRBD1 (5 bases). This CDR3 comprises 13 residues. Trimming removed 8 bases at V and 7 bases at J, with 15 bases between. In germline, CDR1 is LNHDA, CDR2 SQIVND (reference sequence).